The next 31 T cell receptor beta chains were all read from a single sample in a study of T cell responses to AZD1222 COVID-19 vaccine. Data came from immunoSEQ multiplex PCR; TCRdb stores just in-frame clones and leaves some out. This sample carries about 130,000 clones, 70% to 90% of them seen once, and the ten largest clones take roughly 6.1%. The material sequenced was peripheral blood, taken 28 days after the second AZD1222 dose. The receptors originated from an adult who received the AZD1222 COVID-19 vaccine.

A note on this clone: Different DNA sequences within this sample yield the same CDR3. The rearrangement links TRBV5-1 to TRBJ1-3; 11 bases agree with TRBD1. The V gene's germline CDR1 is SGHRS and CDR2 YFSETQ. The CDR3 contains 16 residues. V gave up 3 bases and J gave up 1 base; unmatched junction bases: 3. CDR3 DNA sequence: TGCGCCAGCAGCTCGGGGACAGGGGGATCTGGAAACACCATATATTTT. This gives the protein CASSSGTGGSGNTIYF.

The V call is TRBV7-2, the J call TRBJ2-1, with 14 bases that match TRBD2. Looked up from germline, CDR1 is SGHTA and CDR2 is FQGNSA. Trimming removed 3 bases from V and 8 bases from J; junction bases left unmatched: 12. This CDR3 comprises 18 residues. In DNA, the CDR3 is TGTGCCAGCAGCTTGAGGGGACTAGCGGGAGTAGGTGCCCATGAGCAGTTCTTC. This encodes CASSLRGLAGVGAHEQFF.

CDR3 region: CASSLVLAGGNEQFF. The CDR3 nucleotides read TGTGCCAGCAGCTTAGTACTGGCGGGAGGAAATGAGCAGTTCTTC. V usage is TRBV7-2 and J usage is TRBJ2-1, with 8 nucleotides matching TRBD2. V lost 1 base to trimming and J lost 7 bases; unmatched junction nucleotides: 6. The germline V gene has CDR1 SGHTA and CDR2 FQGNSA. The CDR3 is made up of 15 amino acids.

The chain has TRBV7-8 and TRBJ1-6; D unresolved. The germline V gene has CDR1 SGHVS and CDR2 FQNEAQ. The germline V and J ends were trimmed by 1 base and 9 bases, with 7 bases remaining between them. The CDR3 covers 13 residues. CDR3 DNA sequence: TGTGCCAGCAGCTTAGAGGGCGGTTCACCCCTCCACTTT. Translating it yields CASSLEGGSPLHF.

The chain employs TRBV5-1 and TRBJ2-3; perhaps TRBD2 as D (5 bases). V lost 0 bases and J lost 0, with 11 bases in between. CDR1 and CDR2 from the germline V gene are SGHRS and YFSETQ. The CDR3 consists of 16 residues. The CDR3 reads CASSLAAGLSTDTQYF. CDR3 bases: TGCGCCAGCAGCTTGGCGGCAGGACTTAGCACAGATACGCAGTATTTT.

The genes are TRBV4-3 and TRBJ2-2, with TRBD2 identical over 7 bases. The CDR3 extends over 16 amino acids. Germline V gene data show CDR1 as LGHNA and CDR2 as YSLEER. With V trimmed by 0 bases and J by 5 bases, 6 bases remained unmatched. The CDR3 sequence is CASSQDQRGWTGELFF. In nucleotides, the CDR3 is TGCGCCAGCAGCCAAGATCAGCGGGGCTGGACCGGGGAGCTGTTTTTT.

The chain employs TRBV10-3 and TRBJ2-7; TRBD2 matches 7 bases. From germline, CDR1 is ENHRY and CDR2 SYGVKD. The CDR3 length is 13 residues. Trimming took 4 bases from V and 2 from J; bases not matched to a gene: 2. The CDR3 loop is CAISGSGAYEQYF. CDR3 DNA: TGTGCCATCAGTGGGAGCGGGGCCTACGAGCAGTACTTC.

In this sample, this clone turned up a few times. This rearrangement joins TRBV3-1 (or the pseudogene TRBV3-2) to TRBJ1-1; perhaps TRBD1 as D (5 bases). V lost 4 bases, J lost 5 bases, and 17 bases lay in between. Germline values: CDR1 LGHDT, CDR2 YNNKEL (reference sequence). The CDR3 has 15 amino acids. The CDR3 protein is CASSPTRGASTEAFF. The CDR3 nucleotides read TGTGCCAGCAGCCCCACTCGAGGGGCCAGTACTGAAGCTTTCTTT.

The chain combines TRBV6-5 with TRBJ1-5; D is unresolved. This CDR3 is 15 amino acids long. CDR1 and CDR2 from the germline V gene are MNHEY and SVGAGI. V shed 0 bases and J shed 5 bases, with 11 bases lying between them. The CDR3: CASSYSRNGDQPQHF. CDR3 nucleotide sequence: TGTGCCAGCAGTTACTCCCGGAACGGGGATCAGCCCCAGCATTTT.

CDR3 in amino acids: CASSAQGNNEQFF. CDR3 coding DNA: TGTGCCAGCAGTGCGCAGGGTAACAATGAGCAGTTCTTC. The V gene is TRBV27, the J gene TRBJ2-1; D is possibly TRBD1 (5 bases). Germline values: CDR1 MNHEY, CDR2 SMNVEV (reference sequence). Trimming shortened V by 5 bases and J by 5 bases, and 10 bases separated the two germline ends. CDR3 length: 13 residues.

This clone was observed a single time. The chain joins TRBV6-5 to TRBJ1-4, with D unclear. The V and J ends lost 2 bases and 4 bases respectively, with 5 bases between them. The CDR3 length is 13 residues. Germline CDR1 MNHEY, CDR2 SVGAGI. The CDR3 spells CASSYVFNEKLFF. CDR3 sequence (DNA): TGTGCCAGCAGTTACGTATTTAATGAAAAACTGTTTTTT.

The rearrangement joins TRBV30 to TRBJ2-5, with TRBD2 matching 10 bases. The CDR3 runs to 15 residues. The V segment lost 2 bases and the J segment 4 bases; nucleotides outside the gene matches: 7. The germline CDR1 and CDR2 sequences are GTSNPN and SVGIG (reference sequence). The CDR3 nucleotides are TGTGCCTGGAGTCCACTAGCGGGGCTCCGAGAGACCCAGTACTTC. It encodes CAWSPLAGLRETQYF.

CDR3 DNA sequence: TGTGCCAGCAGATCGGACGGCTTGAACACTGAAGCTTTCTTT. Amino acids: CASRSDGLNTEAFF. The rearrangement uses TRBV6-5 and TRBJ1-1; D not certain. V was cut by 6 bases and J by 0 bases, with 11 bases left in between. Per germline, CDR1 MNHEY and CDR2 SVGAGI. The CDR3 length is 14 residues.

This clone has only one observation. This chain links TRBV27 with TRBJ1-2; D not certain. Germline lookup yields CDR1 MNHEY and CDR2 SMNVEV (reference sequence). This CDR3 is 13 amino acids long. The ends were cut back, 7 bases at V and 5 bases at J, with 14 bases in the middle. The CDR3 is CASTPVSVYGYTF. DNA of the CDR3: TGTGCCAGCACCCCCGTCAGCGTATATGGCTACACCTTC.

The CDR3 loop is CASSLGTGGGRNTEAFF. CDR3 nucleotide sequence: TGTGCCAGCAGCTTAGGAACAGGGGGAGGGAGGAACACTGAAGCTTTCTTT. J is TRBJ1-1 and V is TRBV5-5; 8 positions match TRBD1. The ends lost 2 bases at V and 1 base at J; junction bases unmatched: 10. Germline values: CDR1 SGHKS, CDR2 YYEKEE (reference sequence). The CDR3 is made up of 17 amino acids.

The rearrangement links TRBV28 to TRBJ2-1; D possibly uses TRBD1 or TRBD2 (5 bases each). There are 18 residues in the CDR3. V was cut by 2 bases and J by 1 base, with 18 bases left in between. CDR1 is MDHEN, CDR2 SYDVKM, per germline. In DNA form, the CDR3 reads TGTGCCAGCAGTTTAGGCGGACGGGGCGTTAGGTCCTACAATGAGCAGTTCTTC. It is translated as CASSLGGRGVRSYNEQFF.

The rearrangement links TRBV5-1 to TRBJ2-4; weak D call: TRBD1 (5 bases). The germline V gene has CDR1 SGHRS and CDR2 YFSETQ. This CDR3 contains 16 residues. Trimming removed 1 base at V and 1 base at J, with 12 bases between. CDR3 in amino acids: CASSLMSGWAKNIQYF. In DNA, the CDR3 is TGCGCCAGCAGCTTGATGTCAGGGTGGGCCAAAAACATTCAGTACTTC.

This chain uses TRBV6-2 or TRBV6-3 with TRBJ1-1; D unresolved. Per germline, CDR1 MNHEY and CDR2 SVGEGT. V was trimmed by 6 bases and J by 4 bases, leaving 12 bases between them. The CDR3 has 13 amino acids. CDR3 in amino acids: CASSGPLFTEAFF. DNA of the CDR3: TGTGCCAGCAGCGGACCGCTTTTCACTGAAGCTTTCTTT.

The CDR3 nucleotides are TGTGCCAGCAGCGTAGAAGGGACAGGGGGCTTTAATTCACCCCTCCACTTT. Its translation is CASSVEGTGGFNSPLHF. The rearrangement links TRBV9 to TRBJ1-6, with 12 bases aligning to TRBD1. Germline V CDR1 and CDR2: SGDLS, YYNGEE. The CDR3 extends over 17 amino acids. V gave up 0 bases and J gave up 6 bases; unmatched junction bases: 4.

The genes are TRBV19 and TRBJ1-1; 8 positions match TRBD1. Looked up from germline, CDR1 is LNHDA and CDR2 is SQIVND (reference sequence). CDR3 length: 13 amino acids. Germline trimming cut 5 bases from V and 6 bases from J; bases unmatched to any gene: 5. CDR3 residues: CASSSGQEAEAFF. The DNA of the CDR3 is TGTGCCAGTAGTTCGGGACAGGAGGCTGAAGCTTTCTTT.

CDR3 nucleotides: TGTGCCAGCGGACTATTTGAAGCTTTCTTT. As protein: CASGLFEAFF. V usage is TRBV12-3 or TRBV12-4 and J usage is TRBJ1-1; D not certain. The CDR3 is 10 residues long. The V end lost 8 bases, the J end lost 7 bases, and 8 bases lay between the germline ends.

This chain links TRBV6-5 with TRBJ1-5, with D unresolved. The CDR3 is made up of 15 amino acids. Per germline, CDR1 MNHEY and CDR2 SVGAGI. V lost 6 bases, J lost 0 bases, and 12 bases lay in between. CDR3 in DNA: TGTGCCAGCAGGGGTCAGCGGAATAGCAATCAGCCCCAGCATTTT. Translated, it gives CASRGQRNSNQPQHF.

The chain recombines TRBV18 with TRBJ2-1; D unclear. The CDR3 has 14 residues. Germline lookup yields CDR1 KGHSH and CDR2 LQKENI. The V end was cut by 3 bases, the J end by 1 base, with 7 bases between. The CDR3 DNA reads TGTGCCAGCTCACCTCCGGTATCCTACAATGAGCAGTTCTTC. It encodes CASSPPVSYNEQFF.

The V call is TRBV19, the J call TRBJ1-5; D is unresolved. The CDR3 runs 15 residues. The V end was cut by 3 bases, the J end by 6 bases, with 15 bases between. CDR1 LNHDA and CDR2 SQIVND come from the germline V gene (reference sequence). As DNA, the CDR3 is TGTGCCAGTAGTATTTCTTTCGGGTCCGGTCAGCCCCAGCATTTT. Amino acid sequence: CASSISFGSGQPQHF.

The chain couples TRBV4-2 to TRBJ2-1; 16 nucleotides line up with TRBD2. The CDR3 contains 21 residues. V lost 3 bases, J lost 7 bases, and 18 bases stayed unmatched. Looked up from germline, CDR1 is LGHNA and CDR2 is YNFKEQ. The CDR3 region has the DNA TGTGCCAGCAGCCAGGTCCGCACCGGGACTAGCGGGGGGGCCCTATTGAATGAGCAGTTCTTC. This encodes CASSQVRTGTSGGALLNEQFF.

J is TRBJ1-2 and V is TRBV12-2. TRBV12-2 is an annotated pseudogene. The CDR3 spans 17 residues. CDR3 bases: TGTGCTTGTCGCCCAGGCCCTACAGGTGGACTTAACTATGGCTACACCTTC. It specifies CACRPGPTGGLNYGYTF.

This chain uses TRBV7-3 with TRBJ2-3, with TRBD1 as a possible D gene (5 bases). Trimming pared 5 bases from V and 2 bases from J, leaving 8 bases between. CDR1 and CDR2 (germline): SGHTA, FQGTGA. The CDR3 is 13 residues long. CDR3 coding DNA: TGTGCCAGCAGCCCAGGGATCACAGATACGCAGTATTTT. Translation gives CASSPGITDTQYF. The variable domain in full, completed from reference TRBV7-3 and TRBJ2-3, reads GAGVSQTPSNKVTEKGKYVELRCDPISGHTALYWYRQSLGQGPEFLIYFQGTGAADDSGLPNDRFFAVRPEGSVSTLKIQRTERGDSAVYLCASSPGITDTQYFGPGTRLTVL.

The chain links TRBV11-3 to TRBJ1-1, with D possibly matching TRBD1 (6 bases). Germline-derived CDR1 and CDR2 are SGHNT and YENEEA. The CDR3 has 12 residues. Trimming took 5 bases from V and 3 from J, leaving 7 bases between them. The CDR3, as DNA: TGTGCCAGCAGCCGACAGGACACTGAAGCTTTCTTT. It is translated as CASSRQDTEAFF.

The chain carries TRBV5-4 and TRBJ2-7; 13 bases match TRBD2. CDR3 length: 17 residues. Trimming at V came to 4 bases and at J to 6 bases, leaving 13 bases not matched to a gene. Germline V gives CDR1 SGHNT, CDR2 YYREEE (reference sequence). The DNA for the CDR3 is TGTGCCAGCAGCACCGGGACTAGCGGGGTACGTACGGGCGAGCAGTACTTC. Residues: CASSTGTSGVRTGEQYF.

The chain couples TRBV29-1 to TRBJ2-6; possibly TRBD1 for D (5 bases). V dropped 6 bases and J dropped 3 bases, with 15 bases sitting between them. In germline, CDR1 is SQVTM, CDR2 ANQGSEA. The CDR3 is 15 amino acids. The CDR3 here is CSVTGHLSGANVLTF. Here the CDR3 DNA reads TGCAGCGTCACCGGACACTTAAGTGGGGCCAACGTCCTGACTTTC.

This clone has a handful of counts. V usage is TRBV5-4 and J usage is TRBJ1-1; D remains unclear. V was trimmed by 0 bases and J by 1 base, leaving 7 bases between them. CDR1 is SGHNT and CDR2 is YYREEE in the germline V gene (reference sequence). This CDR3 contains 14 residues. The chain's CDR3 is CASSLGGGNTEAFF. CDR3 in DNA: TGTGCCAGCAGCTTGGGAGGCGGGAACACTGAAGCTTTCTTT.